What follows are 6 T cell receptor beta chains derived from one specimen sequenced in a study of identical twins. TCRdb reanalysed the 5' RACE reads using MiXCR and keeps one entry per CDR3 protein. The repertoire holds hundreds of thousands of distinct CDR3 sequences, with 6.1% as singletons. The sequenced sample was naive T cells sorted from blood. The receptors stem from a man younger than 35 in good health.

Ten or more counts support this clonotype. The rearrangement uses TRBV10-3 and TRBJ2-7, with unresolved D. The germline V and J ends were trimmed by 4 bases and 3 bases, with 16 bases remaining between them. Germline V lookup: CDR1 ENHRY, CDR2 SYGVKD. CDR3 size: 15 residues. The CDR3 spells CAISARQGTGYEQYV. CDR3 DNA: TGTGCCATCAGTGCGAGACAAGGTACCGGCTACGAGCAGTACGTC.

In this sample, this clonotype turned up a few times. The chain employs TRBV18 and TRBJ1-5; D remains unclear. The CDR3 length is 13 residues. Deletions cut 2 bases from V and 7 bases from J, with 9 bases between. CDR1 and CDR2 from the germline V gene are KGHSH and LQKENI. CDR3 nucleotides: TGTGCCAGCTCACCAGAGGCGGGACAGCCCCAGCATTTT. Protein sequence: CASSPEAGQPQHF.

This clonotype was found many times. This sequence joins TRBV20-1 and TRBJ1-2, with D tentatively TRBD1 (6 bases). The germline V gene encodes CDR1 DFQATT and CDR2 SNEGSKA (reference sequence). CDR3 size: 13 residues. V shed 5 bases and J shed 2 bases, with 12 bases lying between them. The CDR3 loop is CSAGITGNYGYTF. The CDR3 DNA is TGCAGTGCTGGGATTACAGGGAACTATGGCTACACCTTC.

In this sample, this clonotype turned up many times. The genes are TRBV12-3 or TRBV12-4 and TRBJ2-3, with TRBD2 matching over 7 bases. V lost 6 bases and J lost 5; bases outside the gene matches: 11. The length of the CDR3 is 15 residues. The CDR3 sequence: CASRPSGAMIDTQYF. CDR3 DNA sequence: TGTGCCAGCAGACCCAGCGGGGCGATGATAGATACGCAGTATTTT.

A few counts support this clonotype. The chain is built from TRBV18 and TRBJ2-7; 7 nucleotides line up with TRBD2. The germline CDR1 and CDR2 sequences are KGHSH and LQKENI. The CDR3 is 14 amino acids. The V gene end was trimmed by 3 bases and the J gene end by 0 bases; junction bases not matched to a gene: 2. CDR3 coding DNA: TGTGCCAGCTCACCGCGGGAGCCCTCCTACGAGCAGTACTTC. Translated: CASSPREPSYEQYF.

V and J are TRBV6-2 or TRBV6-3 and TRBJ2-2; a possible D gene is TRBD2 (6 bases). V was cut by 5 bases and J by 3 bases, with 16 bases left in between. Germline loops: CDR1 MNHEY, CDR2 SVGEGT. This CDR3 region has 16 residues. The CDR3: CASSTRLGTDTGELFF. In nucleotides, the CDR3 is TGTGCCAGCAGTACCCGACTAGGGACTGACACCGGGGAGCTGTTTTTT.